This T cell receptor beta chain appears in the sequencing data of a study of blood T cell repertoires in COVID-19. At the level of the study: Spain, Italy and the United States supplied samples that represented acute and convalescent COVID-19. From T cells, B-cell-depleted T cells, or PBMCs came the material, which was cDNA or gDNA.

V was clipped by 5 bases and J by 7 bases, with 11 bases between them. The germline CDR1 and CDR2 sequences are MNHEY and SVGAGI. The CDR3 extends over 13 amino acids. Authors' data handling: From reference gene primer amplification, estimates of nucleated cell counts were derived. Method: immunoSEQ multiplex PCR; TCRdb's copy keeps in-frame clones and lacks some. The V and J calls and the clone size are those of that table, but D and trimming were determined from the DNA. Of around 33,000 clones listed, about 90% are singletons. This chain joins TRBV6-5 and TRBJ2-2; weak D call: TRBD1 (5 bases). Sequencing was performed on peripheral blood. The origin of this receptor is a man aged 80 or over with acute or convalescent COVID-19. Written as DNA, the CDR3 is TGTGCCAGCAGTAATCAGGGTTTCGGGGAGCTGTTTTTT. Its protein is CASSNQGFGELFF.